These T cell receptor beta chains were read from a single sample in a study of blood T cell repertoires in COVID-19. TCRdb's copy holds only in-frame clones and misses some; the assay was immunoSEQ multiplex PCR. The profile covers 60,000 or so clones, with over 70% appearing a single time and roughly 3.2% taken by the ten largest. The sequenced material came from peripheral blood. The source of these receptors is a man between 60 and 75 years old with acute or convalescent COVID-19. CDR3s include the opening cysteine and the closing phenylalanine or tryptophan. The order of the fields is CDR3 protein, CDR3 DNA, J gene, D gene, clone size, V gene. A D gene is named only where the DNA matches it firmly. The size entry is marked missing in some rows and otherwise reads once, few, many or a size class.

cdr3_aa: CASGAPGKGETQYF
cdr3_nt: TGTGCCAGCGGAGCTCCAGGGAAGGGAGAGACCCAGTACTTC
j_call: TRBJ2-5
d_call: .
clone_size: .
v_call: TRBV6-5

cdr3_aa: CASSLGWPREQYF
cdr3_nt: TGTGCCAGCAGTTTGGGTTGGCCTAGGGAGCAGTACTTC
j_call: TRBJ2-7
d_call: .
clone_size: .
v_call: TRBV12-3/TRBV12-4

cdr3_aa: CASSPLVILIF
cdr3_nt: TGTGCCAGCAGCCCACTAGTAATTTTAATCTTC
j_call: TRBJ2-1
d_call: .
clone_size: .
v_call: TRBV11-2

cdr3_aa: CASSEPRDTYEQYF
cdr3_nt: TGTGCCAGCAGTGAACCCAGGGACACCTACGAGCAGTACTTC
j_call: TRBJ2-7
d_call: .
clone_size: .
v_call: TRBV6-1

cdr3_aa: CASSEAGAVNEQFF
cdr3_nt: TGTGCCAGCAGTGAAGCAGGGGCTGTCAATGAGCAGTTCTTC
j_call: TRBJ2-1
d_call: .
clone_size: .
v_call: TRBV6-1

cdr3_aa: CASRRQGGDYGYTF
cdr3_nt: TGTGCCAGCCGCCGACAGGGTGGCGACTATGGCTACACCTTC
j_call: TRBJ1-2
d_call: TRBD1
clone_size: .
v_call: TRBV27

cdr3_aa: CATSEPGPGSQYF
cdr3_nt: TGTGCCACCAGTGAGCCAGGTCCGGGGTCCCAGTACTTC
j_call: TRBJ2-5
d_call: .
clone_size: few
v_call: TRBV24-1

cdr3_aa: CASGSTGMGTEAFF
cdr3_nt: TGTGCCAGCGGATCGACAGGGATGGGCACTGAAGCTTTCTTT
j_call: TRBJ1-1
d_call: TRBD1
clone_size: .
v_call: TRBV2

cdr3_aa: CASSLVYDFSLSYEQYF
cdr3_nt: TGTGCCAGCAGCTTAGTGTACGACTTCTCCCTCTCCTACGAGCAGTACTTC
j_call: TRBJ2-7
d_call: .
clone_size: once
v_call: TRBV7-2

cdr3_aa: CASSPQGEAVRDEQFF
cdr3_nt: TGTGCCAGCTCACCCCAGGGGGAGGCGGTTAGAGATGAGCAGTTCTTC
j_call: TRBJ2-1
d_call: .
clone_size: .
v_call: TRBV18

cdr3_aa: CASSAAQVNSPLHF
cdr3_nt: TGTGCCAGCAGCGCCGCACAGGTTAATTCACCCCTCCACTTT
j_call: TRBJ1-6
d_call: .
clone_size: .
v_call: TRBV5-4

cdr3_aa: CASSLMAGDTDTQYF
cdr3_nt: TGTGCCAGCAGCTTAATGGCGGGGGACACAGATACGCAGTATTTT
j_call: TRBJ2-3
d_call: TRBD2
clone_size: .
v_call: TRBV7-2

cdr3_aa: CASTEPGQGRYGYTF
cdr3_nt: TGCGCCAGCACCGAACCGGGACAGGGACGCTATGGCTACACCTTC
j_call: TRBJ1-2
d_call: TRBD1
clone_size: .
v_call: TRBV5-1

cdr3_aa: CASSPLRVSSGNTIYF
cdr3_nt: TGTGCCAGCAGCCCACTCAGGGTGAGCTCTGGAAACACCATATATTTT
j_call: TRBJ1-3
d_call: .
clone_size: .
v_call: TRBV7-2

cdr3_aa: CASHQGTNTGELFF
cdr3_nt: TGCGCCAGCCACCAGGGAACGAACACCGGGGAGCTGTTTTTT
j_call: TRBJ2-2
d_call: .
clone_size: few
v_call: TRBV5-1

cdr3_aa: CATRTGGRSGYTF
cdr3_nt: TGTGCCACCAGGACAGGGGGCAGGTCTGGCTACACCTTC
j_call: TRBJ1-2
d_call: TRBD1
clone_size: .
v_call: TRBV7-2

cdr3_aa: CASSFSGANQPQHF
cdr3_nt: TGTGCCAGCAGTTTTTCAGGGGCCAATCAGCCCCAGCATTTT
j_call: TRBJ1-5
d_call: .
clone_size: .
v_call: TRBV27

cdr3_aa: CASSLQGSGNTIYF
cdr3_nt: TGTGCCAGCAGCTTACAGGGCTCCGGAAACACCATATATTTT
j_call: TRBJ1-3
d_call: .
clone_size: .
v_call: TRBV2

cdr3_aa: CASGLGGLKETQYF
cdr3_nt: TGTGCTAGTGGTTTGGGGGGGCTTAAAGAGACCCAGTACTTC
j_call: TRBJ2-5
d_call: .
clone_size: .
v_call: TRBV12-5

cdr3_aa: CASSLDWGSDTEAFF
cdr3_nt: TGTGCCAGCAGCTTAGATTGGGGCTCGGACACTGAAGCTTTCTTT
j_call: TRBJ1-1
d_call: .
clone_size: .
v_call: TRBV7-2

cdr3_aa: CSVKEVANYGYTF
cdr3_nt: TGCAGCGTCAAGGAGGTAGCCAACTATGGCTACACCTTC
j_call: TRBJ1-2
d_call: .
clone_size: .
v_call: TRBV29-1

cdr3_aa: CASSQILSGKNIQYF
cdr3_nt: TGCGCCAGCAGCCAAATTTTAAGCGGGAAAAACATTCAGTACTTC
j_call: TRBJ2-4
d_call: .
clone_size: .
v_call: TRBV4-1

cdr3_aa: CASSLSGVALSGANVLTF
cdr3_nt: TGTGCCAGCAGTCTCTCGGGGGTGGCTCTCTCTGGGGCCAACGTCCTGACTTTC
j_call: TRBJ2-6
d_call: .
clone_size: .
v_call: TRBV6-6

cdr3_aa: CASSLRTGPYGYTF
cdr3_nt: TGTGCCAGCAGCCTCAGGACAGGCCCCTATGGCTACACCTTC
j_call: TRBJ1-2
d_call: TRBD1
clone_size: .
v_call: TRBV11-2

cdr3_aa: CASSEPLLYEQYF
cdr3_nt: TGTGCCAGCAGTGAACCTCTGCTATACGAGCAGTACTTC
j_call: TRBJ2-7
d_call: .
clone_size: .
v_call: TRBV25-1

cdr3_aa: CASSSRRSGGAYEQYF
cdr3_nt: TGTGCCAGCAGCTCCCGGAGGAGCGGGGGGGCTTACGAGCAGTACTTC
j_call: TRBJ2-7
d_call: TRBD2
clone_size: .
v_call: TRBV7-2

cdr3_aa: CASSSPLETQYF
cdr3_nt: TGTGCCAGCAGTTCCCCCCTAGAGACCCAGTACTTC
j_call: TRBJ2-5
d_call: .
clone_size: .
v_call: TRBV28

cdr3_aa: CASTGRQGGPNQPQHF
cdr3_nt: TGTGCCAGTACTGGGAGACAGGGCGGCCCCAATCAGCCCCAGCATTTT
j_call: TRBJ1-5
d_call: TRBD1
clone_size: .
v_call: TRBV19

cdr3_aa: CASSLSPQGRSPLHF
cdr3_nt: TGTGCCAGCAGTTTATCGCCACAGGGTCGTTCACCCCTCCACTTT
j_call: TRBJ1-6
d_call: .
clone_size: .
v_call: TRBV27

cdr3_aa: CASSYSGYNTDTQYF
cdr3_nt: TGTGCCAGCAGTTACTCGGGCTACAACACAGATACGCAGTATTTT
j_call: TRBJ2-3
d_call: .
clone_size: .
v_call: TRBV6-5

cdr3_aa: CASSQVQGASNEKLFF
cdr3_nt: TGCGCCAGCAGCCAAGTGCAGGGGGCGTCTAATGAAAAACTGTTTTTT
j_call: TRBJ1-4
d_call: TRBD1
clone_size: once
v_call: TRBV4-1

cdr3_aa: CASPHGTSGVNGLNEQFF
cdr3_nt: TGTGCTAGCCCACACGGGACTAGCGGGGTAAATGGGTTAAATGAGCAGTTCTTC
j_call: TRBJ2-1
d_call: TRBD2
clone_size: .
v_call: TRBV7-7

cdr3_aa: CASKRLATGETQYF
cdr3_nt: TGCGCCAGCAAGCGGCTAGCAACGGGAGAGACCCAGTACTTC
j_call: TRBJ2-5
d_call: .
clone_size: .
v_call: TRBV5-1

cdr3_aa: CASTDREYQPQHF
cdr3_nt: TGTGCCAGTACGGACAGGGAATACCAGCCCCAGCATTTT
j_call: TRBJ1-5
d_call: TRBD1
clone_size: .
v_call: TRBV19

cdr3_aa: CASSQASLASGLSYEQYF
cdr3_nt: TGTGCCAGCAGCCAAGCCTCGTTGGCTAGCGGTCTCTCCTACGAGCAGTACTTC
j_call: TRBJ2-7
d_call: TRBD2
clone_size: once
v_call: TRBV4-2

cdr3_aa: CASGPAGFIGEAFF
cdr3_nt: TGTGCTAGTGGCCCCGCGGGGTTTATTGGTGAAGCTTTCTTT
j_call: TRBJ1-1
d_call: .
clone_size: .
v_call: TRBV12-5

cdr3_aa: CSVDAGSQREKLFF
cdr3_nt: TGCAGCGTCGACGCCGGGAGCCAAAGGGAAAAACTGTTTTTT
j_call: TRBJ1-4
d_call: .
clone_size: .
v_call: TRBV29-1

cdr3_aa: CASSRDGGNQPQHF
cdr3_nt: TGTGCCAGCTCCAGGGATGGCGGCAATCAGCCCCAGCATTTT
j_call: TRBJ1-5
d_call: .
clone_size: .
v_call: TRBV18

cdr3_aa: CATSRGHTISYEQYF
cdr3_nt: TGTGCCACCAGCAGGGGACATACAATTTCCTACGAGCAGTACTTC
j_call: TRBJ2-7
d_call: .
clone_size: .
v_call: TRBV15

cdr3_aa: CASSPRTSGEETQYF
cdr3_nt: TGTGCCAGCAGCCCTAGGACTAGCGGAGAAGAGACCCAGTACTTC
j_call: TRBJ2-5
d_call: TRBD2
clone_size: .
v_call: TRBV9

cdr3_aa: CASSLRRGDTGELFF
cdr3_nt: TGTGCCAGCAGCTTAAGGCGGGGAGACACCGGGGAGCTGTTTTTT
j_call: TRBJ2-2
d_call: .
clone_size: .
v_call: TRBV7-8

cdr3_aa: CASSVGQKNSPLHF
cdr3_nt: TGTGCCAGCAGCGTAGGCCAGAAGAATTCACCCCTCCACTTT
j_call: TRBJ1-6
d_call: .
clone_size: .
v_call: TRBV9

cdr3_aa: CASSPLKQVSEQYF
cdr3_nt: TGTGCCAGCAGTCCATTGAAACAGGTCTCCGAGCAGTACTTC
j_call: TRBJ2-7
d_call: .
clone_size: .
v_call: TRBV6-5